Only a few counts were recorded for the clone carrying this T cell receptor (beta chain). Its antigen is not known. Vbeta (60) and Jbeta (13) primers were used in the PCR. The repertoire was sequenced with immunoSEQ multiplex PCR; TCRdb's copy has only in-frame clones and lacks some. The sample has approximately 170,000 clones, approximately 71% seen once. CDR1 LNHDA and CDR2 SQIVND come from the germline V gene (reference sequence). The CDR3 extends over 11 amino acids. V lost 2 bases to trimming and J lost 5 bases, with 3 bases between them. The data stem from a study of cytomegalovirus exposure and HLA in healthy donors. Regarding the study as a whole: The HLA-A and HLA-B alleles of most subjects were reportedly predicted accurately from TCR beta sequences. Common viral pathogens seemed, in a later analysis, to connect with several of the most significant clusters.

V and J are TRBV19 and TRBJ2-5; D is unresolved. This sequence was found in a man aged 45-65 years in good health and CMV-seronegative. The sample was PBMCs. The CDR3 bases are TGTGCCAGTAGTATATCGGAGACCCAGTACTTC. Protein sequence: CASSISETQYF.